The 5 T cell receptor beta chains below all came from one sample that was sequenced in a study of technical replicates of blood from a few donors. Clones were sequenced by immunoSEQ multiplex PCR, and TCRdb holds only the in-frame ones, with some missing. The sample contains about 16,000 clones, approximately 86% of which appear only once. Sequencing was carried out using PBMCs. Receptors were obtained from a human donor in good health.

CDR3 coding DNA: TGCGCCAGCAGTGAGTCGATCTTGGGCCGCGAGCACTACGAGCAGTACTTC. It codes for CASSESILGREHYEQYF. This chain connects TRBV10-2 to TRBJ2-7; D ambiguous. The CDR3 covers 17 residues. V lost 0 bases, J lost 3 bases, and 18 bases lay in between. Germline CDR1 is WSHSY and CDR2 is SAAADI.

V and J are TRBV5-1 and TRBJ2-1, with 7 bases that match TRBD2. Germline V CDR1 and CDR2: SGHRS, YFSETQ. CDR3 length: 17 amino acids. V trimming: 1 base; J trimming: 7 bases; junction bases outside the gene matches: 14. In DNA form, the CDR3 reads TGCGCCAGCAGCTTGAGTTGGGGAGGGCTTACTGGAAATGAGCAGTTCTTC. Its protein product is CASSLSWGGLTGNEQFF.

The J gene is TRBJ2-3, the V gene TRBV2; the D gene is possibly TRBD1 (6 bases). From germline, CDR1 is SNHLY and CDR2 FYNNEI. This CDR3 comprises 14 residues. With 7 bases removed from V and 6 bases from J, the gap between germline ends came to 17 bases. In nucleotides, the CDR3 is TGTGCCAGCACCCGGGACACCTTTTCCGATACGCAGTATTTT. This sequence encodes CASTRDTFSDTQYF.

This clone was picked up one time. The rearrangement uses TRBV4-1 and TRBJ1-5; unclear D gene. Germline lookup yields CDR1 MGHRA and CDR2 YSYEKL. The CDR3 runs 15 residues. Trimming cost V 0 bases and J 4 bases, with 10 bases left between them. The CDR3, as DNA: TGCGCCAGCAGCCAAGATTTCGGAGGGAATCAGCCCCAGCATTTT. This translates into CASSQDFGGNQPQHF.

The rearrangement links TRBV4-1 to TRBJ2-1; TRBD2 matches 11 bases. CDR3 length: 16 amino acids. Germline-derived CDR1 and CDR2 are MGHRA and YSYEKL. V was pared by 4 bases and J by 5 bases, with 7 bases of the junction left unmatched. The CDR3 region is CASSPSGGLADNEQFF. CDR3 in DNA: TGCGCCAGCAGCCCCTCGGGGGGACTAGCGGACAATGAGCAGTTCTTC.